This TCR beta chain was observed in a study of identifying expanded T cells in peripheral blood. Study-level results: Technical replicates showed around 1.2 changed clones; approximately 2 weeks approximately 16; four weeks 19. Approximately two-week clone count variance significantly increased as total template count grew.

V shed 0 bases and J shed 6 bases, with 8 bases lying between them. The CDR3 has 13 amino acids. CDR1 and CDR2 (germline): PRHDT, FYEKMQ (reference sequence). Healthy donors had no documented immune events, such as infections, while sampled. A note on this clone: Its antigen is not identified.

The method was immunoSEQ multiplex PCR; TCRdb's version includes in-frame clones alone and lacks a portion of them. The table records approximately 75,000 clones, 85% to 90% of them present only once. This chain joins TRBV13 and TRBJ2-5, with unresolved D. What was sequenced was blood. The TCR sequence derives from a person between 18 and 75 years old in good health. CDR3 sequence (DNA): TGTGCCAGCAGCTTAGGGAGGTTTAAGACCCAGTACTTC. Its translation: CASSLGRFKTQYF.